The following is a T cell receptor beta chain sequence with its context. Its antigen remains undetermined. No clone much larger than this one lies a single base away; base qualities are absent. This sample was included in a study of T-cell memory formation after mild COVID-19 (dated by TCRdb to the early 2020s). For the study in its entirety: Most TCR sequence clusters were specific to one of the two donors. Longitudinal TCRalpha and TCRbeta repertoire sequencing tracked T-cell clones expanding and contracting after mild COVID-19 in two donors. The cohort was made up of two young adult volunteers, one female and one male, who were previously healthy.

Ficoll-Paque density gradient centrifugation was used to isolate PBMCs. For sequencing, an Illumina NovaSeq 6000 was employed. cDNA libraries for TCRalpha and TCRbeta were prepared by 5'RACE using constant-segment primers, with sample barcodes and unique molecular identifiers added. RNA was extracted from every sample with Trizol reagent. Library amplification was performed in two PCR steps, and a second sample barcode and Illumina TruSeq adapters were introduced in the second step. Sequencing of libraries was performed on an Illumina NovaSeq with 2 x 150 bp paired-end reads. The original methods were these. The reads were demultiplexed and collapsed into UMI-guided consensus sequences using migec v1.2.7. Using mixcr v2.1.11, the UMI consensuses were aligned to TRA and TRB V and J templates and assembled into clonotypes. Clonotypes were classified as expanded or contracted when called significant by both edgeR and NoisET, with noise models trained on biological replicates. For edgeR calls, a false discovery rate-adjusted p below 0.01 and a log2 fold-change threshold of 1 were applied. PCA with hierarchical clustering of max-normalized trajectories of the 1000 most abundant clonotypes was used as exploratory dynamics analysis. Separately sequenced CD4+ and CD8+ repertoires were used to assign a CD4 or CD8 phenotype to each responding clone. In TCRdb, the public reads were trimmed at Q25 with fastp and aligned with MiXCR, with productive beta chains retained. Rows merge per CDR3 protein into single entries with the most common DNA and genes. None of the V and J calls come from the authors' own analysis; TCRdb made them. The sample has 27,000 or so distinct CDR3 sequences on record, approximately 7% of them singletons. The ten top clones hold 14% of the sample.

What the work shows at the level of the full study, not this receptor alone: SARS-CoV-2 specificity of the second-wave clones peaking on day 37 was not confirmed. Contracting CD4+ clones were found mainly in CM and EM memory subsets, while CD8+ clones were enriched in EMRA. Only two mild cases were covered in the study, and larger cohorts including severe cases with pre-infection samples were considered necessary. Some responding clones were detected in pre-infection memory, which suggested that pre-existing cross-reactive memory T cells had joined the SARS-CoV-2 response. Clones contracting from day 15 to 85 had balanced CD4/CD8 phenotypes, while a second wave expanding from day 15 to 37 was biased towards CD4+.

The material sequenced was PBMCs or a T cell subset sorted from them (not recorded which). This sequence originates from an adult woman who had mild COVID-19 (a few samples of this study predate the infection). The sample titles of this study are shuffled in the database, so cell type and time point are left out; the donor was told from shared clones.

The CDR3 protein is CASKRSGTGRSNQPQHF. The bases read TGTGCCAGTAAGAGGTCCGGGACAGGGAGAAGCAATCAGCCCCAGCATTTT. The chain is made from TRBV19 and TRBJ1-5; 9 of the junction bases match TRBD1. From the cysteine through the phenylalanine, the CDR3 covers 17 amino acids. Here the CDR3 DNA is all that survives: 51 bases in frame from base 1. Sequences LNHDA (CDR1) and SQIVND (CDR2) are obtained from the germline V gene (reference sequence). Unmatched junction bases come to 11, with V trimmed by 7 bases and J by 1 base.